The 30 T cell receptor beta chains listed next were all sequenced from one sample in a study of cytomegalovirus exposure and HLA in healthy donors (dated by TCRdb to the late 2010s). The protocol used for the library was the immunoSEQ multiplex PCR assay. In TCRdb, the immuneACCESS table is reduced to in-frame sequences with V and J assigned. These tables do not hold every clone; where another copy was compared, an unresolved V gene accounts for under half, and the others remain unexplained. The sample data list a few hundred thousand clones, and approximately 88% of these were observed just once. The top ten clones comprise about 14% of the sample. The material sequenced was PBMCs. These TCRs come from a woman between 25 and 40 years old in good health and CMV-seropositive.

A word on this clone: At the DNA level, this CDR3 is encoded by other sequences in the same sample as well. The chain combines TRBV6-1 with TRBJ2-1; 8 bases agree with TRBD2. CDR1 is MNHNS and CDR2 is SASEGT in the germline V gene. The CDR3 length is 15 residues. V was pared by 3 bases and J by 3 bases, with 4 bases of the junction left unmatched. DNA for the CDR3: TGTGCCAGCAGTGAGGGGCTAGCGGGCTACAATGAGCAGTTCTTC. This codes for CASSEGLAGYNEQFF.

The chain links TRBV5-1 to TRBJ2-3; 9 positions agree with TRBD2. With V trimmed by 2 bases and J by 2 bases, 12 bases remained unmatched. The CDR3 extends over 18 amino acids. The V gene's germline CDR1 is SGHRS and CDR2 YFSETQ. The CDR3 DNA is TGCGCCAGCAGCTTTTTCGGTGAGCGGGAGGCCTTCACAGATACGCAGTATTTT. Protein: CASSFFGEREAFTDTQYF.

This clone was counted once. The chain links TRBV18 to TRBJ1-2; 8 bases map to TRBD1. Trimming removed 3 bases from V and 7 bases from J; junction bases left unmatched: 10. Germline CDR1 reads KGHSH; CDR2 reads LQKENI. The CDR3 runs 15 residues. The chain's CDR3 is CASSPVTGGDAGYTF. CDR3 DNA sequence: TGTGCCAGCTCACCGGTCACAGGGGGAGATGCTGGCTACACCTTC.

V and J are TRBV2 and TRBJ2-5, with a weak D call TRBD2 (6 bases). This CDR3 region has 13 residues. The germline V gene encodes CDR1 SNHLY and CDR2 FYNNEI. Trimming took off 4 bases at V and 5 bases at J, with 11 bases between the two ends. This CDR3 reads CASSGLEGETQYF. The CDR3 bases are TGTGCCAGCAGTGGCCTGGAGGGGGAGACCCAGTACTTC. Complete variable domain (other parts from reference TRBV2 and TRBJ2-5): EPEVTQTPSHQVTQMGQEVILRCVPISNHLYFYWYRQILGQKVEFLVSFYNNEISEKSEIFDDQFSVERPDGSNFTLKIRSTKLEDSAMYFCASSGLEGETQYFGPGTRLLVL.

V and J are TRBV27 and TRBJ2-1; 8 bases are shared with TRBD2. J was trimmed by 6 bases and V by 6 bases; bases with no gene match: 7. The CDR3 is 14 amino acids. Per germline, CDR1 MNHEY and CDR2 SMNVEV (reference sequence). The CDR3 is CASSRSGEGNEQFF. CDR3 DNA sequence: TGTGCCAGCAGCCGTAGCGGGGAGGGCAATGAGCAGTTCTTC.

The chain carries TRBV2 and TRBJ1-5; 7 bases are a match to TRBD1. J gave up 0 bases and V 4 bases, and 3 bases lay outside the gene matches. CDR3 length equals 15 residues. Germline assignment: CDR1 SNHLY and CDR2 FYNNEI. The CDR3 nucleotides read TGTGCCAGCAGTGGAGGGGGCGGTAGCAATCAGCCCCAGCATTTT. It translates to CASSGGGGSNQPQHF.

The chain has TRBV2 and TRBJ2-1; the D is unclear. The CDR3 consists of 13 residues. Trimming stripped 5 bases from V and 4 bases from J, with 9 bases between. CDR1 is SNHLY and CDR2 is FYNNEI in the germline V gene. The CDR3 region has the DNA TGTGCCAGCAGTAAGTCTGATTACAATGAGCAGTTCTTC. It codes for CASSKSDYNEQFF.

The chain employs TRBV30 and TRBJ2-7, with D possibly matching TRBD2 (7 bases). The V end lost 0 bases, the J end lost 0 bases, and 12 bases lay between the germline ends. The CDR3 runs 15 residues. Germline CDR1 GTSNPN, CDR2 SVGIG (reference sequence). In DNA form, the CDR3 reads TGTGCCTGGAGTGTGGGGAGGGGGGCCTCCTACGAGCAGTACTTC. This encodes CAWSVGRGASYEQYF.

The chain has TRBV11-3 and TRBJ1-2; D remains ambiguous. V gave up 1 base and J gave up 8 bases, with 23 bases separating them. This CDR3 region has 17 residues. Germline V gene data show CDR1 as SGHNT and CDR2 as YENEEA. The CDR3 loop reads CASSLVYAGIGLDGYTF. The CDR3 DNA sequence: TGTGCCAGCAGCTTAGTTTACGCGGGGATTGGCTTAGACGGCTACACCTTC. Drawing the rest from reference TRBV11-3 and TRBJ1-2, the complete variable domain is EAGVVQSPRYKIIEKKQPVAFWCNPISGHNTLYWYLQNLGQGPELLIRYENEEAVDDSQLPKDRFSAERLKGVDSTLKIQPAELGDSAVYLCASSLVYAGIGLDGYTFGSGTRLTVV.

The V gene is TRBV28, the J gene TRBJ1-1; D is ambiguous. In germline, CDR1 is MDHEN, CDR2 SYDVKM. This CDR3 comprises 14 residues. V dropped 2 bases and J dropped 0 bases, with 7 bases sitting between them. The CDR3 DNA reads as TGTGCCAGCAGTTTAAACATCATGAACACTGAAGCTTTCTTT. Translating it yields CASSLNIMNTEAFF. The variable domain in full, completed from reference TRBV28 and TRBJ1-1, reads DVKVTQSSRYLVKRTGEKVFLECVQDMDHENMFWYRQDPGLGLRLIYFSYDVKMKEKGDIPEGYSVSREKKERFSLILESASTNQTSMYLCASSLNIMNTEAFFGQGTRLTVV.

The chain joins TRBV5-1 to TRBJ1-5; D may be TRBD1 (6 bases). CDR3 length equals 17 residues. From germline, CDR1 is SGHRS and CDR2 YFSETQ. Trimming cost V 4 bases and J 0 bases, with 17 bases left between them. The CDR3 DNA reads as TGCGCCAGCAGCCCTGGAAACCGGACAGATAGCAATCAGCCCCAGCATTTT. This encodes CASSPGNRTDSNQPQHF. Supplemented by reference TRBV5-1 and TRBJ1-5, the full variable domain reads KAGVTQTPRYLIKTRGQQVTLSCSPISGHRSVSWYQQTPGQGLQFLFEYFSETQRNKGNFPGRFSGRQFSNSRSEMNVSTLELGDSALYLCASSPGNRTDSNQPQHFGDGTRLSIL.

The chain joins TRBV5-1 to TRBJ1-1, with 8 positions matching TRBD1. The CDR3 loop spans 15 amino acids. In germline, CDR1 is SGHRS, CDR2 YFSETQ. The trim removed 1 base at V and 5 bases at J, leaving 7 bases unmatched. This CDR3 is CASSLSQGAETEAFF. Written as DNA, the CDR3 is TGCGCCAGCAGCTTGTCCCAGGGGGCTGAAACTGAAGCTTTCTTT.

V gene TRBV11-2 combines with J gene TRBJ2-7; 8 bases map to TRBD2. The V and J ends lost 3 bases and 2 bases, in that order; junction bases with no gene match: 9. This CDR3 has 16 amino acids. CDR1 and CDR2 from the germline V gene are SGHAT and FQNNGV. This CDR3 is CASSFPPASGPYEQYF. CDR3 sequence (DNA): TGTGCCAGCAGCTTCCCGCCGGCTAGCGGGCCCTACGAGCAGTACTTC.

The CDR3 spells CASSFGTSNTGELFF. CDR3 nucleotides: TGTGCCAGCAGCTTCGGCACCTCGAACACCGGGGAGCTGTTTTTT. The V gene is TRBV11-3, the J gene TRBJ2-2, with unresolved D. Germline V gives CDR1 SGHNT, CDR2 YENEEA. CDR3 length: 15 residues. Trimming removed 3 bases from V and 0 bases from J, with 8 bases in between. Complete variable domain (other parts from reference TRBV11-3 and TRBJ2-2): EAGVVQSPRYKIIEKKQPVAFWCNPISGHNTLYWYLQNLGQGPELLIRYENEEAVDDSQLPKDRFSAERLKGVDSTLKIQPAELGDSAVYLCASSFGTSNTGELFFGEGSRLTVL.

A few counts support this clone. The chain links TRBV15 to TRBJ2-7; 7 bases are a match to TRBD1. The V gene end was trimmed by 1 base and the J gene end by 5 bases; junction bases not matched to a gene: 8. CDR1 is LNHNV, CDR2 YYDKDF, per germline (reference sequence). CDR3 length equals 15 residues. The CDR3 nucleotides read TGTGCCACCAGCAGAGGAGGGGGCGCTACCCACGAGCAGTACTTC. Protein product: CATSRGGGATHEQYF.

V and J are TRBV18 and TRBJ1-2; 8 positions agree with TRBD1. The germline gives CDR1 KGHSH, CDR2 LQKENI. The ends lost 4 bases at V and 4 bases at J; junction bases unmatched: 8. The length of the CDR3 is 15 residues. The CDR3 DNA reads TGTGCCAGCTCACTGTCTGGACAGGGACCCTATGGCTACACCTTC. Translated, it gives CASSLSGQGPYGYTF.

V is TRBV29-1 and J is TRBJ2-7; D uncertain. Trimming pared 6 bases from V and 5 bases from J, leaving 11 bases between. CDR3 size: 11 residues. Looked up from germline, CDR1 is SQVTM and CDR2 is ANQGSEA. The CDR3 is CSVLGRHEQYF. CDR3 in DNA: TGCAGCGTCCTTGGGCGCCACGAGCAGTACTTC.

This rearrangement joins TRBV2 to TRBJ1-5; TRBD1 agrees at 7 bases. Per the germline V gene, CDR1 is SNHLY and CDR2 is FYNNEI. After removal of 7 bases from V and 1 base from J, the junction contained 4 bases not matched to a gene. This CDR3 comprises 14 residues. This CDR3 is CASNPGQSNQPQHF. The CDR3 region has the DNA TGTGCCAGCAACCCGGGACAGAGCAATCAGCCCCAGCATTTT.

The chain is built from TRBV4-2 and TRBJ2-3, with 7 bases identical to TRBD2. Trimming at V came to 0 bases and at J to 9 bases, leaving 18 bases not matched to a gene. The CDR3 extends over 18 amino acids. Germline CDR1 LGHNA, CDR2 YNFKEQ. The CDR3 region has the DNA TGTGCCAGCAGCCAAGACCCTCCAGTGGGCGGGAGTTCGCGCACGCAGTATTTT. Protein sequence: CASSQDPPVGGSSRTQYF.

The chain is built from TRBV11-2 and TRBJ1-2; maybe TRBD1 (5 bases). Germline-derived CDR1 and CDR2 are SGHAT and FQNNGV. V shed 5 bases and J shed 6 bases, with 13 bases lying between them. The CDR3 is made up of 13 amino acids. The CDR3, as DNA: TGTGCCAGCAGCCTCCGGACAAACGATGGCTACACCTTC. This sequence encodes CASSLRTNDGYTF. Together with reference TRBV11-2 and TRBJ1-2, the CDR3 gives the full variable domain: EAGVAQSPRYKIIEKRQSVAFWCNPISGHATLYWYQQILGQGPKLLIQFQNNGVVDDSQLPKDRFSAERLKGVDSTLKIQPAKLEDSAVYLCASSLRTNDGYTFGSGTRLTVV.

The chain carries TRBV6-5 and TRBJ2-7; possibly TRBD1 or TRBD2 for D (5 bases each). The CDR3 is 14 amino acids. Germline assignment: CDR1 MNHEY and CDR2 SVGAGI. V lost 6 bases to trimming and J lost 0 bases, with 12 bases between them. CDR3 region: CASRRDGLSYEQYF. As DNA, the CDR3 is TGTGCCAGCAGACGGGACGGTCTCTCCTACGAGCAGTACTTC.

This chain uses TRBV30 with TRBJ2-7, with TRBD2 matching over 12 bases. The CDR3 contains 14 residues. The V gene end was trimmed by 4 bases and the J gene end by 7 bases; junction bases not matched to a gene: 8. The germline CDR1 and CDR2 sequences are GTSNPN and SVGIG (reference sequence). CDR3: CAWKGASGRVEQYF. CDR3 coding DNA: TGTGCCTGGAAAGGGGCTAGCGGGAGGGTTGAGCAGTACTTC. Together with reference TRBV30 and TRBJ2-7, the CDR3 gives the full variable domain: SQTIHQWPATLVQPVGSPLSLECTVEGTSNPNLYWYRQAAGRGLQLLFYSVGIGQISSEVPQNLSASRPQDRQFILSSKKLLLSDSGFYLCAWKGASGRVEQYFGPGTRLTVT.

V is TRBV4-3 and J is TRBJ2-7; 12 positions agree with TRBD2. Germline CDR1 is LGHNA and CDR2 is YSLEER. The CDR3 loop spans 16 amino acids. Trimming removed 4 bases from V and 6 bases from J; junction bases left unmatched: 10. The DNA of the CDR3 is TGCGCCAGCAGCCTCCTTCTAGCGGGAGGGCGGGGCGAGCAGTACTTC. It translates to CASSLLLAGGRGEQYF.

The J gene is TRBJ2-7, the V gene TRBV30, with no clear D. Trimming took off 1 base at V and 2 bases at J, with 9 bases between the two ends. This CDR3 comprises 13 residues. The germline gives CDR1 GTSNPN, CDR2 SVGIG (reference sequence). CDR3 amino acids: CAWSAASPYEQYF. The CDR3 region has the DNA TGTGCCTGGAGTGCCGCGTCACCCTACGAGCAGTACTTC.

The rearrangement joins TRBV5-1 to TRBJ1-2; D is perhaps TRBD1 (5 bases). The V gene lost 5 bases and the J gene lost 14 bases, with 16 bases spanning the gap. This CDR3 contains 11 residues. In germline, CDR1 is SGHRS, CDR2 YFSETQ. This CDR3 is CASRSSTVETF. CDR3 nucleotides: TGCGCCAGCAGGAGTTCGACAGTCGAAACCTTC.

In this sample, this clone turned up a few times. This sequence joins TRBV2 and TRBJ2-3; 9 positions match TRBD2. The V and J ends lost 9 bases and 4 bases, in that order; junction bases with no gene match: 11. This CDR3 is 15 amino acids long. CDR1 is SNHLY, CDR2 FYNNEI, per germline. As DNA, the CDR3 is TGTGCCAGAGCTATTAGCGGGAGAAGCCCAGATACGCAGTATTTT. Protein: CARAISGRSPDTQYF. The full variable domain, rest sourced from reference TRBV2 and TRBJ2-3, is EPEVTQTPSHQVTQMGQEVILRCVPISNHLYFYWYRQILGQKVEFLVSFYNNEISEKSEIFDDQFSVERPDGSNFTLKIRSTKLEDSAMYFCARAISGRSPDTQYFGPGTRLTVL.

V usage is TRBV4-3 and J usage is TRBJ1-3; D unclear. Looked up from germline, CDR1 is LGHNA and CDR2 is YSLEER. The CDR3 totals 16 residues. V lost 0 bases and J lost 4, with 13 bases in between. Here the CDR3 reads CASSQDSLREGNTIYF. In nucleotides, the CDR3 is TGCGCCAGCAGCCAAGATTCGTTGAGGGAGGGAAACACCATATATTTT.

The chain recombines TRBV2 with TRBJ2-1, with no clear D. Germline V CDR1 and CDR2: SNHLY, FYNNEI. The V end was cut by 2 bases, the J end by 9 bases, with 5 bases between. This CDR3 region has 11 residues. The CDR3 protein is CASSEIGEQFF. The CDR3 coding sequence is TGTGCCAGCAGTGAAATAGGTGAGCAGTTCTTC.

This rearrangement joins TRBV29-1 to TRBJ2-2, with D maybe TRBD1 (5 bases). The germline CDR1 and CDR2 sequences are SQVTM and ANQGSEA. The length of the CDR3 is 12 residues. V was shortened by 4 bases and J by 4 bases, with 7 bases between the two germline ends. CDR3 DNA: TGCAGCGTTGCAGGGCCCACCGGGGAGCTGTTTTTT. It yields the protein CSVAGPTGELFF.

The rearrangement joins TRBV5-1 to TRBJ2-1; 11 positions agree with TRBD2. The CDR3 has 16 residues. The ends lost 4 bases at V and 3 bases at J; junction bases unmatched: 6. The germline V gene has CDR1 SGHRS and CDR2 YFSETQ. The CDR3 loop reads CASSLGLAGGYNEQFF. The CDR3 region has the DNA TGCGCCAGCAGCCTAGGCCTAGCGGGAGGCTACAATGAGCAGTTCTTC.